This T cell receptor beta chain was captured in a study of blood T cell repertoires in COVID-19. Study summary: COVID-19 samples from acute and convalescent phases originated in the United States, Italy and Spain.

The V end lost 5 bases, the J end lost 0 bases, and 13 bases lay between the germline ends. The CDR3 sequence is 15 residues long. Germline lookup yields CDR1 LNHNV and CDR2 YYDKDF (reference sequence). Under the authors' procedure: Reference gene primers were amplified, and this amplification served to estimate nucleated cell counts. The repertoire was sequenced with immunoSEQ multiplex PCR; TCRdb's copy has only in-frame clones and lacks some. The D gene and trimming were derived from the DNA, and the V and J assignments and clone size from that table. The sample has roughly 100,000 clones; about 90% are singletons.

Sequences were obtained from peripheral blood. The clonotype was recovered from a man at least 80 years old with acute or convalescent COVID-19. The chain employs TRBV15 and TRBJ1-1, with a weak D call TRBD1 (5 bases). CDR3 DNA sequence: TGTGCCACCAGCCCCCCGACAGTTTTGAACACTGAAGCTTTCTTT. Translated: CATSPPTVLNTEAFF.